Below, 22 T cell receptor beta chains from the same sample are listed, as sequenced in a study of blood T cell repertoires in COVID-19. Assay: immunoSEQ multiplex PCR; the TCRdb copy retains only in-frame clones and omits some. The data contain around 330,000 clones, around 85% of them singletons. Material: PBMCs or T cells enriched from blood (not recorded which). The source of these receptors is a woman in her 30s who had been exposed to COVID-19.

The V call is TRBV7-9, the J call TRBJ2-3; D perhaps matches TRBD1 (7 bases). Between the trimmed V and J ends, which lost 5 bases and 0 bases, there was a span of 15 bases. Germline values: CDR1 SEHNR, CDR2 FQNEAQ (reference sequence). The CDR3 totals 16 residues. CDR3 residues: CASSRGTESSTDTQYF. Here the CDR3 DNA reads TGTGCCAGCAGCCGGGGGACAGAATCTAGCACAGATACGCAGTATTTT.

The chain couples TRBV19 to TRBJ1-4; no reliable D call. Germline CDR1 and CDR2: LNHDA and SQIVND (reference sequence). This CDR3 comprises 14 residues. V lost 4 bases and J 6 bases, leaving 12 bases between the germline ends. DNA for the CDR3: TGTGCCAGTAGTAGCCCTGGGAGAGATGAAAAACTGTTTTTT. It encodes CASSSPGRDEKLFF.

CDR3 protein: CASSSPRTFEKFF. CDR3 sequence (DNA): TGTGCCAGCAGTTCCCCCCGGACATTCGAGAAGTTCTTC. The rearrangement uses TRBV6-5 and TRBJ2-1; the D gene is possibly TRBD1 (5 bases). Germline CDR1 MNHEY, CDR2 SVGAGI. The V end lost 4 bases, the J end lost 14 bases, and 18 bases lay between the germline ends. The CDR3 consists of 13 residues.

The chain uses TRBV5-1 and TRBJ2-7; the D gene is possibly TRBD1 (6 bases). Germline values: CDR1 SGHRS, CDR2 YFSETQ. The CDR3 is 14 amino acids. V lost 4 bases to trimming and J lost 0 bases, with 11 bases between them. This chain's CDR3 is CASSLLDSSYEQYF. The CDR3 DNA sequence: TGCGCCAGCAGCCTTTTGGACAGCTCCTACGAGCAGTACTTC.

In this sample, this clone turned up once. The chain recombines TRBV2 with TRBJ1-2; D is possibly TRBD1 (5 bases). CDR3 size: 14 residues. CDR1 and CDR2 from the germline V gene are SNHLY and FYNNEI. The ends were cut back, 5 bases at V and 3 bases at J, with 13 bases in the middle. In DNA form, the CDR3 reads TGTGCCAGCAGTCCGGGGACTGGAGACTATGGCTACACCTTC. Protein sequence: CASSPGTGDYGYTF.

This clone came up once. The V gene is TRBV30, the J gene TRBJ1-3; D uncertain. V lost 1 base and J 0 bases, leaving 7 bases between the germline ends. The germline V gene encodes CDR1 GTSNPN and CDR2 SVGIG (reference sequence). The CDR3 loop spans 14 amino acids. CDR3 coding DNA: TGTGCCTGGAGTGCCGAGGTCTCTGGAAACACCATATATTTT. The encoded protein is CAWSAEVSGNTIYF.

The rearrangement links TRBV6-1 to TRBJ2-4; tentatively, D is TRBD1 (5 bases). The CDR3 has 16 residues. V lost 3 bases to trimming and J lost 0 bases, with 12 bases between them. CDR1 is MNHNS and CDR2 is SASEGT in the germline V gene. CDR3 in amino acids: CASSEGQLVAKNIQYF. In nucleotides, the CDR3 is TGTGCCAGCAGTGAGGGGCAATTAGTAGCCAAAAACATTCAGTACTTC.

The chain recombines TRBV11-3 with TRBJ2-5; TRBD1 aligns across 7 bases. The CDR3 runs to 15 residues. The V gene end was trimmed by 4 bases and the J gene end by 5 bases; junction bases not matched to a gene: 10. Germline V gene sequence: CDR1 SGHNT, CDR2 YENEEA. CDR3 sequence (DNA): TGTGCCAGCAGCTACAACAGGGGCGCCGGGGAGACCCAGTACTTC. This sequence encodes CASSYNRGAGETQYF.

J is TRBJ2-2 and V is TRBV12-3 or TRBV12-4; 8 nucleotides align to TRBD1. CDR3 length: 13 residues. After removal of 11 bases from V and 5 bases from J, the junction contained 7 bases not matched to a gene. DNA of the CDR3: TGTGCCTTTGACAGGGGAAGGACCGGGGAGCTGTTTTTT. The encoded protein is CAFDRGRTGELFF.

This clone was detected only once. The chain is built from TRBV6-2 or TRBV6-3 and TRBJ2-5, with D perhaps TRBD2 (5 bases). Per the germline V gene, CDR1 is MNHEY and CDR2 is SVGEGT. Trimming removed 4 bases at V and 4 bases at J, with 13 bases between. This CDR3 has 14 amino acids. The CDR3 coding sequence is TGTGCCAGCAGTTTTTTGTCGGGGAGAGAGACCCAGTACTTC. Amino acids: CASSFLSGRETQYF.

The genes are TRBV20-1 and TRBJ1-5, with 8 bases aligning to TRBD1. The V gene's germline CDR1 is DFQATT and CDR2 SNEGSKA (reference sequence). The trim removed 3 bases at V and 5 bases at J, leaving 21 bases unmatched. The CDR3 runs 19 residues. The chain's CDR3 is CSASPRQITGDRTYQPQHF. CDR3 bases: TGCAGTGCTAGTCCGCGACAGATCACCGGGGACAGGACCTATCAGCCCCAGCATTTT.

This sequence joins TRBV6-6 and TRBJ2-7; 13 nucleotides align to TRBD2. Losses at the gene ends were 5 bases for V and 7 bases for J; bases not matched to a gene: 5. CDR1 and CDR2 from the germline V gene are MNHNY and SVGAGI (reference sequence). The CDR3 spans 14 residues. CDR3 nucleotides: TGTGCCAGCAGTGGACTAGCGGGAGTGAAGGAGCAGTACTTC. Its protein product is CASSGLAGVKEQYF.

The chain recombines TRBV10-1 with TRBJ1-5; 8 bases agree with TRBD1. The ends lost 8 bases at V and 2 bases at J; junction bases unmatched: 11. CDR1 is WNHNN and CDR2 is SYGVQD in the germline V gene (reference sequence). The CDR3 is 16 residues long. CDR3 sequence reads: CASPYKEQGGNQPQHF. CDR3 bases: TGCGCCAGCCCCTATAAGGAACAGGGGGGCAATCAGCCCCAGCATTTT.

The count of this clone is one. J is TRBJ1-2 and V is TRBV27, with a weak D call TRBD1 (6 bases). Trimming left V 6 bases short and J 4 bases short, with 15 bases between. CDR1 and CDR2 from the germline V gene are MNHEY and SMNVEV (reference sequence). This CDR3 has 14 residues. The CDR3 coding sequence is TGTGCCAGCAGGGGAGTTAAGGACAGCTATGGCTACACCTTC. It encodes CASRGVKDSYGYTF.

V and J are TRBV30 and TRBJ1-1, with no clear D. The V and J ends lost 0 bases and 4 bases respectively, with 9 bases between them. Germline values: CDR1 GTSNPN, CDR2 SVGIG (reference sequence). The CDR3 loop spans 13 amino acids. CDR3 bases: TGTGCCTGGAGTGTACTTGAGGGCACTGAAGCTTTCTTT. Translated: CAWSVLEGTEAFF.

The chain carries TRBV7-3 and TRBJ2-3, with TRBD2 matching over 11 bases. This CDR3 comprises 17 residues. V gave up 4 bases and J gave up 2 bases; unmatched junction bases: 8. CDR1 is SGHTA, CDR2 FQGTGA, per germline. The CDR3 sequence: CASSSGTSGGDTDTQYF. CDR3 nucleotides: TGTGCCAGCAGCTCCGGAACTAGCGGGGGAGACACAGATACGCAGTATTTT.

The chain couples TRBV6-2 or TRBV6-3 to TRBJ2-5; no reliable D call. CDR1 is MNHEY and CDR2 is SVGEGT in the germline V gene. The V end was cut by 2 bases, the J end by 4 bases, with 8 bases between. The CDR3 length is 13 residues. The CDR3 DNA sequence: TGTGCCAGCAGTTACCATGGCGGAGAGACCCAGTACTTC. It translates to CASSYHGGETQYF.

This chain joins TRBV5-1 and TRBJ2-7; 7 positions match TRBD1. In germline, CDR1 is SGHRS, CDR2 YFSETQ. The CDR3 is 16 amino acids. Trimming removed 1 base from V and 5 bases from J; junction bases left unmatched: 12. Written as DNA, the CDR3 is TGCGCCAGCAGCTTGAGTGGACAGGCTTTTGTTGACGAGCAGTACTTC. Translating gives CASSLSGQAFVDEQYF.

The chain is built from TRBV28 and TRBJ1-3, with D maybe TRBD1 (5 bases). The germline V gene encodes CDR1 MDHEN and CDR2 SYDVKM. The CDR3 sequence is 15 residues long. V gave up 7 bases and J gave up 0 bases, with 13 bases separating them. CDR3 coding DNA: TGTGCCAGCACGCCGACAGTTGCCTCTGGAAACACCATATATTTT. Its translation is CASTPTVASGNTIYF.

The V gene is TRBV28, the J gene TRBJ1-2; possible D gene TRBD1, 5 bases. With 6 bases removed from V and 4 bases from J, the gap between germline ends came to 15 bases. The CDR3 is 14 residues long. Germline CDR1 and CDR2: MDHEN and SYDVKM. This CDR3 reads CASRDLAQGYGYTF. The DNA for the CDR3 is TGTGCCAGCAGAGACCTCGCTCAGGGCTATGGCTACACCTTC.

The rearrangement links TRBV27 to TRBJ2-7; TRBD1 is a possible D gene (5 bases). Germline assignment: CDR1 MNHEY and CDR2 SMNVEV (reference sequence). The CDR3 totals 17 residues. The germline V and J ends were trimmed by 5 bases and 1 base, with 21 bases remaining between them. This CDR3 reads CASSTRRGRAGSYEQYF. The CDR3 bases are TGTGCCAGCAGTACCCGTCGAGGAAGGGCAGGGTCCTACGAGCAGTACTTC.

V and J are TRBV27 and TRBJ1-1, with no clear D. Germline assignment: CDR1 MNHEY and CDR2 SMNVEV (reference sequence). CDR3 length: 13 amino acids. V was cut by 2 bases and J by 4 bases, with 8 bases left in between. Here the CDR3 reads CASSLTVSTEAFF. The CDR3 region has the DNA TGTGCCAGCAGTTTAACAGTTAGCACTGAAGCTTTCTTT.